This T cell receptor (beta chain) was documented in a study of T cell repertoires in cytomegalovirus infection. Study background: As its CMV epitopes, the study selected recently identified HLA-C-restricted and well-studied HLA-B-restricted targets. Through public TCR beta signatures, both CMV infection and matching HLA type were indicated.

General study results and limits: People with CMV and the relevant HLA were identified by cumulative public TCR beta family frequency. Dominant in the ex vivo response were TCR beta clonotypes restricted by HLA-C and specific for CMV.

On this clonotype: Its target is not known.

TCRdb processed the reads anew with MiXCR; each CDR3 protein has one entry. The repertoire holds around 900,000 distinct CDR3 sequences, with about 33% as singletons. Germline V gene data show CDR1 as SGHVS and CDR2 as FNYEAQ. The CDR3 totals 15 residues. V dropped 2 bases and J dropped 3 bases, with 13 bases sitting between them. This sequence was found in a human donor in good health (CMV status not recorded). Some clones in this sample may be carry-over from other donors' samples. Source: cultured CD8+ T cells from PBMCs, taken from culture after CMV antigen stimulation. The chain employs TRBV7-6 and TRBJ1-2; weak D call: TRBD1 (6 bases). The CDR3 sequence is CASSLSKTGDYGYTF. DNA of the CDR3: TGTGCCAGCAGCTTAAGTAAGACAGGAGACTATGGCTACACCTTC.